This TCR beta chain was identified during a study of T cells in Graves' hyperthyroidism and ophthalmopathy. Study-wide background: It was at initial diagnosis, before any treatment, that peripheral blood was collected. Whole-study results and caveats: Within blood appeared most thyroid clonotypes that had expanded above 0.001.

Researchers amplified the TCR beta CDR3 regions from RNA transcripts. TCR CDR3 regions were first amplified by RT-PCR with HTBI primers. TCRdb reprocessed the multiplex PCR reads via MiXCR and lists one record per CDR3 protein. The sample yields around 250,000 distinct CDR3 sequences, 15% to 20% seen once. This clonotype was detected ten times or more. The antigen remains undetermined. The CDR3 contains 13 residues. Trimming shortened V by 2 bases and J by 9 bases, and 11 bases separated the two germline ends. Looked up from germline, CDR1 is MNHEY and CDR2 is SVGAGI. Using roughly 9.4 ml of fresh peripheral blood, PBMCs were prepared.

Sequencing input: blood. This sequence joins TRBV6-5 and TRBJ1-3; D remains unclear. This sequence was found in a woman aged 18-30 years with Graves' ophthalmopathy. CDR3 nucleotide sequence: TGTGCCAGCAGTTACAGGGCAGAGACCACCATATATTTT. As protein: CASSYRAETTIYF.